Described below is a single T cell receptor beta chain sequence and its context. Its antigen remains unidentified. The data derive from a study of identifying expanded T cells in peripheral blood. Study conclusions and caveats: Technical replicates showed around 1.2 changed clones; around two weeks approximately 15; four weeks 19. Clone count variance between roughly 2-week samples rose with total template count.

Produced via immunoSEQ multiplex PCR; TCRdb's table is partial and in-frame only. Altogether around 81,000 clones are present, 80% to 90% being singletons, with the ten largest covering roughly 4.1%. No infections or other immune events were documented during collection. Sequencing was performed on blood. The sequence came from a person aged 18 to 70 in good health.

CDR3 region: CASSVRGGDTEAFF. In nucleotides, the CDR3 is TGTGCCAGCAGTGTTCGGGGAGGGGACACTGAAGCTTTCTTT. V and J are TRBV2 and TRBJ1-1; maybe TRBD1 (5 bases). Trimming cost V 4 bases and J 3 bases, with 12 bases left between them. CDR1 is SNHLY and CDR2 is FYNNEI in the germline V gene. The CDR3 length is 14 residues.